One and the same sample provided the 23 T cell receptor beta chains below, sequenced in a study of OX40 agonist ivuxolimab in advanced cancers. The method was the immunoSEQ multiplex PCR assay. TCRdb carries this immuneACCESS record with in-frame sequences only. Its versions omit some clonotypes, under half of them owing to an unresolved V gene in the studies checked, with the rest unexplained. Present in this sample are about 78,000 clones, less than 90% of which were seen just once. Less than 2.5% of the sample lies in the top ten. The sequenced sample was CD4+ or CD8+ T cells sorted from blood, obtained in a trial of the OX40 agonist ivuxolimab. The receptors originated from an adult with an advanced solid tumor such as melanoma, head and neck, liver or kidney cancer.

This clone was recorded only once. The chain employs TRBV5-1 and TRBJ2-5; weak D call: TRBD1 (6 bases). The CDR3 loop spans 16 amino acids. The V and J ends lost 4 bases and 5 bases respectively, with 21 bases between them. Looked up from germline, CDR1 is SGHRS and CDR2 is YFSETQ. CDR3 DNA: TGCGCCAGCAGCCTAACCGACAGAGGGGGTAGGGAGACCCAGTACTTC. Its protein product is CASSLTDRGGRETQYF.

The V call is TRBV28, the J call TRBJ2-6; no clear D gene. Trimming took 6 bases from V and 3 from J, leaving 9 bases between them. The CDR3 is 14 residues long. The germline CDR1 and CDR2 sequences are MDHEN and SYDVKM. The CDR3 bases are TGTGCCAGCAGAGGACCTGGTGGGGCCAACGTCCTGACTTTC. Translating it yields CASRGPGGANVLTF. Full variable domain (missing parts from reference TRBV28 and TRBJ2-6): DVKVTQSSRYLVKRTGEKVFLECVQDMDHENMFWYRQDPGLGLRLIYFSYDVKMKEKGDIPEGYSVSREKKERFSLILESASTNQTSMYLCASRGPGGANVLTFGAGSRLTVL.

The chain joins TRBV28 to TRBJ1-2, with D possibly being TRBD1 (5 bases). The CDR3 has 15 residues. The germline V gene has CDR1 MDHEN and CDR2 SYDVKM. V was cut by 7 bases and J by 2 bases, with 17 bases left in between. This CDR3 is CASTTPQGGNYGYTF. The CDR3 nucleotides are TGTGCCAGCACTACCCCCCAGGGAGGGAACTATGGCTACACCTTC.

The chain has TRBV12-5 and TRBJ1-2; D is uncertain. The CDR3 has 15 amino acids. V shed 0 bases and J shed 7 bases, with 15 bases lying between them. CDR1 LGHNT and CDR2 FRNRAP come from the germline V gene. CDR3 residues: CASGLVVGLVGGYTF. The CDR3 DNA sequence: TGTGCTAGTGGTTTGGTCGTGGGATTGGTAGGTGGCTACACCTTC.

The gene calls are TRBV19 and TRBJ2-2, with 12 bases matching TRBD1. Germline-derived CDR1 and CDR2 are LNHDA and SQIVND (reference sequence). The CDR3 is 16 residues long. Trimming removed 7 bases from V and 2 bases from J; junction bases left unmatched: 5. In DNA form, the CDR3 reads TGTGCCAGTAAAGGGGGACAGGGGGCTAACACCGGGGAGCTGTTTTTT. It codes for CASKGGQGANTGELFF.

The CDR3 loop is CASADSVQYF. The CDR3 DNA sequence: TGTGCCAGCGCGGATAGCGTTCAGTACTTC. This rearrangement joins TRBV6-9 to TRBJ2-4; maybe TRBD2 (5 bases). Trimming left V 8 bases short and J 11 bases short, with 10 bases between. Germline-derived CDR1 and CDR2 are MNHGY and SVAAGI. The CDR3 runs to 10 residues.

A single count supports this clone. The rearrangement links TRBV6-6 to TRBJ1-1, with a weak D call TRBD1 (5 bases). The ends were cut back, 7 bases at V and 5 bases at J, with 23 bases in the middle. The CDR3 is made up of 16 amino acids. The germline V gene encodes CDR1 MNHNY and CDR2 SVGAGI (reference sequence). CDR3 sequence (DNA): TGTGCCAGCATCCCGGCGGGGGAGGGCAGGAATACTGAAGCTTTCTTT. Its protein is CASIPAGEGRNTEAFF.

This chain links TRBV18 with TRBJ2-3, with 8 bases aligning to TRBD1. Germline values: CDR1 KGHSH, CDR2 LQKENI. The CDR3 covers 12 residues. V gave up 8 bases and J gave up 3 bases; unmatched junction bases: 1. The CDR3: CASRQGTDTQYF. CDR3 sequence (DNA): TGTGCCAGCAGACAGGGGACAGATACGCAGTATTTT.

This sequence joins TRBV6-1 and TRBJ2-7, with D possibly matching TRBD1 (6 bases). In germline, CDR1 is MNHNS, CDR2 SASEGT. This CDR3 has 15 amino acids. Trimming shortened V by 6 bases and J by 0 bases, and 15 bases separated the two germline ends. The DNA of the CDR3 is TGTGCCAGCAGGGGGGCCGAGACTCGCTCCTACGAGCAGTACTTC. Its protein is CASRGAETRSYEQYF.

With respect to this clone: This likely comes from a read error, as the CDR3 has no conserved phenylalanine or tryptophan at its end. The limits of the CDR3 on the DNA are not certain, so only TCRdb's listed CDR3 is given. The genes are TRBV7-9 and TRBJ2-4; TRBD1 is taken as the D call from the table, unchecked against the DNA. From germline, CDR1 is SEHNR and CDR2 FQNEAQ (reference sequence). The CDR3 is 8 residues long, counting both termini. CDR3 loop: CASSPGSD.

The genes are TRBV5-1 and TRBJ2-1; TRBD2 is a possible D gene (6 bases). The V gene's germline CDR1 is SGHRS and CDR2 YFSETQ. This CDR3 spans 15 amino acids. Trimming shortened V by 2 bases and J by 6 bases, and 15 bases separated the two germline ends. The CDR3 nucleotides are TGCGCCAGCAGCTTCGGGAGTGGGGGATCCAATGAGCAGTTCTTC. The encoded protein is CASSFGSGGSNEQFF.

For the CDR3, the DNA is TGTGCCAGCAGCGGGGGGTCGACCTATAATTCACCCCTCCACTTT. This codes for CASSGGSTYNSPLHF. V usage is TRBV9 and J usage is TRBJ1-6, with D tentatively TRBD1 (5 bases). The CDR3 length is 15 residues. The germline CDR1 and CDR2 sequences are SGDLS and YYNGEE. V gave up 3 bases and J gave up 2 bases, with 9 bases separating them.

The V gene is TRBV6-6, the J gene TRBJ1-3; D remains ambiguous. This CDR3 region has 15 residues. CDR1 is MNHNY, CDR2 SVGAGI, per germline (reference sequence). Trimming took 5 bases from V and 0 from J, leaving 11 bases between them. The CDR3 region is CASSHTRDSGNTIYF. The CDR3 bases are TGTGCCAGCAGTCACACCCGGGACTCTGGAAACACCATATATTTT.

This chain links TRBV27 with TRBJ1-1; TRBD1 matches at 8 bases. V shed 6 bases, J shed 3 bases, and the junction held 3 bases outside the gene matches. Germline CDR1 is MNHEY and CDR2 is SMNVEV (reference sequence). This CDR3 is 13 amino acids long. The CDR3 protein is CASRRQGHTEAFF. The CDR3 region has the DNA TGTGCCAGCAGACGACAGGGGCACACTGAAGCTTTCTTT.

This clone was observed a handful of times. The V call is TRBV29-1, the J call TRBJ2-7; 7 positions agree with TRBD1. This CDR3 has 12 residues. Germline loops: CDR1 SQVTM, CDR2 ANQGSEA. With 6 bases clipped from V and 1 base from J, the junction kept 3 bases outside the gene matches. The CDR3 spells CSVSTGSYEQYF. The CDR3 DNA is TGCAGCGTGTCGACAGGGTCCTACGAGCAGTACTTC.

This chain connects TRBV6-1 to TRBJ2-3, with 14 bases fitting TRBD2. The CDR3 runs to 15 residues. The germline CDR1 and CDR2 sequences are MNHNS and SASEGT. Germline trimming cut 4 bases from V and 4 bases from J; bases unmatched to any gene: 1. CDR3 region: CASSGLAGGPDTQYF. CDR3 sequence (DNA): TGTGCCAGCAGTGGACTAGCGGGAGGGCCAGATACGCAGTATTTT.

This rearrangement joins TRBV29-1 to TRBJ2-2; D is unresolved. This CDR3 is 12 amino acids long. CDR1 and CDR2 (germline): SQVTM, ANQGSEA. Trimming cost V 4 bases and J 6 bases, with 9 bases left between them. CDR3 sequence (DNA): TGCAGCGTTGCATTCTCGGCCGGGGAGCTGTTTTTT. Translating gives CSVAFSAGELFF.

The chain links TRBV12-5 to TRBJ1-3; no clear D. V was cut by 0 bases and J by 0 bases, with 12 bases left in between. CDR3 length: 17 residues. The V gene's germline CDR1 is LGHNT and CDR2 FRNRAP. The CDR3 spells CASGLVGFLSSGNTIYF. In DNA form, the CDR3 reads TGTGCTAGTGGTTTGGTAGGGTTCCTCTCCTCTGGAAACACCATATATTTT. The full variable domain, in which reference TRBV12-5 and TRBJ1-3 provide the parts outside the CDR3, is DARVTQTPRHKVTEMGQEVTMRCQPILGHNTVFWYRQTMMQGLELLAYFRNRAPLDDSGMPKDRFSAEMPDATLATLKIQPSEPRDSAVYFCASGLVGFLSSGNTIYFGEGSWLTVV.

V gene TRBV6-5 combines with J gene TRBJ2-7; D may be TRBD1 (6 bases). This CDR3 region has 14 residues. CDR1 is MNHEY, CDR2 SVGAGI, per germline. V was pared by 4 bases and J by 2 bases, with 12 bases between. The CDR3 sequence: CASSSREGAYEQYF. CDR3 in DNA: TGTGCCAGCAGTTCTCGAGAGGGGGCCTACGAGCAGTACTTC.

The chain employs TRBV14 and TRBJ2-2, with 13 bases that match TRBD2. Trimming at V came to 0 bases and at J to 3 bases, leaving 10 bases not matched to a gene. Germline lookup yields CDR1 SGHDN and CDR2 FVKESK. This CDR3 contains 20 residues. CDR3: CASSQEKLAGGTWDTGELFF. In nucleotides, the CDR3 is TGTGCCAGCAGCCAAGAAAAACTAGCGGGGGGGACTTGGGACACCGGGGAGCTGTTTTTT.

This clone was seen once. The CDR3 DNA reads TGTGCCAGCAGCCCAGGGTTCAGGGAGACCCAGTACTTC. Translated: CASSPGFRETQYF. J is TRBJ2-5 and V is TRBV9, with a weak D call TRBD1 (5 bases). CDR1 SGDLS and CDR2 YYNGEE come from the germline V gene. The V end lost 4 bases, the J end lost 5 bases, and 12 bases lay between the germline ends. The CDR3 covers 13 residues. The variable domain in full, with the rest retrieved from reference TRBV9 and TRBJ2-5, is DSGVTQTPKHLITATGQRVTLRCSPRSGDLSVYWYQQSLDQGLQFLIQYYNGEERAKGNILERFSAQQFPDLHSELNLSSLELGDSALYFCASSPGFRETQYFGPGTRLLVL.

This chain connects TRBV18 to TRBJ1-3, with D hard to call. V was cut by 2 bases and J by 0 bases, with 11 bases left in between. This CDR3 has 16 residues. Germline CDR1 KGHSH, CDR2 LQKENI. CDR3 protein: CASSPNRETSGNTIYF. CDR3 coding DNA: TGTGCCAGCTCACCAAATAGGGAGACCTCTGGAAACACCATATATTTT.

This clone was recorded only once. CDR3 DNA: TGTGCCAGCAGTTTAATAGGGCACTTAGGGGAAAAACTGTTTTTT. Protein sequence: CASSLIGHLGEKLFF. The rearrangement links TRBV28 to TRBJ1-4, with D unclear. The germline gives CDR1 MDHEN, CDR2 SYDVKM. V dropped 2 bases and J dropped 8 bases, with 15 bases sitting between them. The length of the CDR3 is 15 residues.